This TCR beta chain was documented in a study of blood T cell repertoires in COVID-19. This CDR3 is 17 amino acids long. The V segment lost 5 bases and the J segment 5 bases; nucleotides outside the gene matches: 14. From germline, CDR1 is MDHEN and CDR2 SYDVKM. Participant-given clinical history determined each cohort assignment. In the study's own analysis: Nucleated cell number was recorded as an estimate derived from reference gene primer amplification. Clones were sequenced by immunoSEQ multiplex PCR, and TCRdb holds only the in-frame ones, with some missing. V and J calls plus clone size are reproduced from that table; the DNA served to infer D and trimming. The sample consists of hundreds of thousands of clones, around nine tenths of them appearing once.

Specimen: PBMCs or T cells enriched from blood (not recorded which). The clonotype comes from a woman aged 40 to 49 who had recovered from COVID-19. This sequence joins TRBV28 and TRBJ2-2; the match to TRBD1 covers 7 bases. CDR3 nucleotides: TGTGCCAGCAGTCCGTATTACAGGGGATCGCGAACCGGGGAGCTGTTTTTT. It encodes CASSPYYRGSRTGELFF.